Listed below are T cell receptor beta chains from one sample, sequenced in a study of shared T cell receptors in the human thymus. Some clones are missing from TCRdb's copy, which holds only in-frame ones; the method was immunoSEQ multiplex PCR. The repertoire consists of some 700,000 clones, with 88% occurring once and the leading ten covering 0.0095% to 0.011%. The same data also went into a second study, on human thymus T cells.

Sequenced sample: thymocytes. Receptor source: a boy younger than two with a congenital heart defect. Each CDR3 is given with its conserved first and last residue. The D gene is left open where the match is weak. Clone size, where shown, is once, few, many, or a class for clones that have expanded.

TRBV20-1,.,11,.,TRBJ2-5,TGCAGTGCTAGGGGGCCGGAGACCCAGTACTTC,CSARGPETQYF
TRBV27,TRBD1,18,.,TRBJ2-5,TGTGCCAGCAGTTCAGGGACAGGGGAGGGTGGCAATTGGGAGACCCAGTACTTC,CASSSGTGEGGNWETQYF
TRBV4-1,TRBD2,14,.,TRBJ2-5,TGCGCCAGCAGCCAAGAGGGACTAGCGTCCCCCCAGTACTTC,CASSQEGLASPQYF
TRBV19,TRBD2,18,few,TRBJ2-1,TGTGCCAGTACCGGCGGGCTAGCGGGACCCAGGCCCGGTAATGAGCAGTTCTTC,CASTGGLAGPRPGNEQFF
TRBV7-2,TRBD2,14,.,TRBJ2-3,TGTGCCGGTTGGAAGCGGGAGGAATCAGATACGCAGTATTTT,CAGWKREESDTQYF
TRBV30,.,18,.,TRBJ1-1,TGTGCCTGGACTACTTACCGGGACAAACTCGGGATGAACACTGAAGCTTTCTTT,CAWTTYRDKLGMNTEAFF
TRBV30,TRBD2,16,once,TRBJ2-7,TGTGCCTGGAGTCCTACCGGAGAGCGGGACTCCTACGAGCAGTACTTC,CAWSPTGERDSYEQYF
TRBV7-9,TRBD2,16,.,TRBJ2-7,TGTGCCAGCAGCCAGTCATGGAAGCGGGGCTCCTACGAGCAGTACTTC,CASSQSWKRGSYEQYF
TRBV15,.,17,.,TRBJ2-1,TGTGCCACCAGCAGCGCCAAACAGGGAGGGGGTTACAATGAGCAGTTCTTC,CATSSAKQGGGYNEQFF
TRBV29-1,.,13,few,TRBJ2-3,TGCAGCGTTGTTACGAGGGGGACAGATACGCAGTATTTT,CSVVTRGTDTQYF
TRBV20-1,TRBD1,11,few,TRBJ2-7,TGCAGTGCTTGGACAGGCACCGAGCAGTACTTC,CSAWTGTEQYF
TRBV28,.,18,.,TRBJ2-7,TGTGCCAGCAGCCCCGACCAAAACCCGACAGGGAGGTCCTACGAGCAGTACTTC,CASSPDQNPTGRSYEQYF
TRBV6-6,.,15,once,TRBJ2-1,TGTGCCAGCAGTTACGGGGGAGGCTCCTACAATGAGCAGTTCTTC,CASSYGGGSYNEQFF
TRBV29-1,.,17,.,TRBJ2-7,TGCAGCGTTGGCCGAATTTCTAGCAGCCCTAGCTCCTACGAGCAGTACTTC,CSVGRISSSPSSYEQYF
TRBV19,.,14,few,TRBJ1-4,TGTGCCAGTTCACGAAAGGGGCCGGATGAAAAACTGTTTTTT,CASSRKGPDEKLFF
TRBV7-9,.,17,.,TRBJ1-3,TGTGCCAGCAGCCCGCTTGCGGGGAGACCGACACAGAACACCATATATTTT,CASSPLAGRPTQNTIYF
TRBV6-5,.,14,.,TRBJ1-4,TGTGCCAGCAGCGACAGCACAACTAATGAAAAACTGTTTTTT,CASSDSTTNEKLFF
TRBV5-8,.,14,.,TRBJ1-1,TGTGCCAGCAGCTGGGGCCTGGGATTGACTGAAGCTTTCTTT,CASSWGLGLTEAFF
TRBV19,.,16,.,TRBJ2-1,TGTGCCAGTAGTATAGTCTGGGGGGAGCGGTACAATGAGCAGTTCTTC,CASSIVWGERYNEQFF
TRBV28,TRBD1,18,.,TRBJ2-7,TGTGCCAGCAGTTCCCGGGACCGGGACAGGGGCAAGATCTACGAGCAGTACTTC,CASSSRDRDRGKIYEQYF